The present TCR beta chain was sequenced within a study of shared clonotypes between healthy human individuals. Across the study: The cohort had a couple of women and a few men, ages 18 to 49.

This clone was detected only a few times. Genomic DNA belonging to each subset was distributed in equal measure over several immunoSEQ plates. Unsorted PBMC replicate PCRs drew on around 270 ng DNA, representing tens of thousands of T cell genomes. Assay used: immunoSEQ multiplex PCR; TCRdb lists only in-frame clones, some missing. Seen here are fewer than 600,000 clones, over 60% observed once, and the top ten hold more than 10%. V was trimmed by 5 bases and J by 4 bases, leaving 13 bases between them. The CDR3 loop spans 14 amino acids. The V gene's germline CDR1 is MNHEY and CDR2 SMNVEV (reference sequence).

The V call is TRBV27, the J call TRBJ2-3; either TRBD1 or TRBD2 may supply D (5 bases each). This sequence originates from a woman in her forties in good health. Some clones in this sample may be carry-over from other donors' samples. Material: PBMCs. In nucleotides, the CDR3 is TGTGCCAGCAGTCGGGACCGCCCCGCAGATACGCAGTATTTT. This gives the protein CASSRDRPADTQYF.